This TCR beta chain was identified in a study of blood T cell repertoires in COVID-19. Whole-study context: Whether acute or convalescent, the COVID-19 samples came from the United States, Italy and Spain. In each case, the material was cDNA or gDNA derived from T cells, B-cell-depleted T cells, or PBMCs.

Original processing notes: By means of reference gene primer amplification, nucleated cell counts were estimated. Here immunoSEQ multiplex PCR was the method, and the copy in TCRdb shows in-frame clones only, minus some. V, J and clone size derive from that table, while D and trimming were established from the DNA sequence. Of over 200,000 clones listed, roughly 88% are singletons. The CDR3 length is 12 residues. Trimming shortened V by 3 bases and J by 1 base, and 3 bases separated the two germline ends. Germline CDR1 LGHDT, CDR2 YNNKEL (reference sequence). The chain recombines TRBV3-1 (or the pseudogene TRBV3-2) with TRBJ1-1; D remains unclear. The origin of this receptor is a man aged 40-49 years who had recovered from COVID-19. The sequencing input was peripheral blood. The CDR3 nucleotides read TGTGCCAGCAGCCATCGGAACACTGAAGCTTTCTTT. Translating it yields CASSHRNTEAFF.